The 14 T cell receptor beta chains reported below all come from one sample, sequenced in a study of neoadjuvant anti-PD-1 for oral cavity cancer. Described time point: after neoadjuvant nivolumab, at surgical resection. Using immunoSEQ multiplex PCR, the repertoire was profiled, and TCRdb retains in-frame clones only, with some absent. The sample holds around 7,200 clones, roughly 60% seen once. The sample was PBMCs, taken after nivolumab (anti-PD-1) treatment. The receptors originated from a person aged 35-79 years with oral cavity squamous cell carcinoma.

The gene calls are TRBV5-1 and TRBJ1-1, with a weak D call TRBD1 (6 bases). Germline lookup yields CDR1 SGHRS and CDR2 YFSETQ. The CDR3 loop spans 13 amino acids. V shed 5 bases and J shed 7 bases, with 15 bases lying between them. Here the CDR3 reads CASRPARGFEAFF. CDR3 DNA sequence: TGCGCCAGCAGACCGGCCAGGGGCTTTGAAGCTTTCTTT.

The table lists this clone with a few counts. This chain connects TRBV10-1 to TRBJ1-2; TRBD1 matches 9 bases. V trimming: 5 bases; J trimming: 6 bases; junction bases outside the gene matches: 4. The CDR3 length is 13 residues. CDR1 and CDR2 (germline): WNHNN, SYGVQD (reference sequence). CDR3 sequence (DNA): TGCGCCAGCAGTTTGGACAGGGGCCATGGCTACACCTTC. Protein sequence: CASSLDRGHGYTF.

This clone was seen more than once but under ten times. J is TRBJ1-2 and V is TRBV7-9, with 8 bases that match TRBD1. V lost 10 bases and J lost 11; bases outside the gene matches: 12. The CDR3 runs 12 residues. CDR1 and CDR2 from the germline V gene are SEHNR and FQNEAQ (reference sequence). CDR3 bases: TGTGCCACCGCCTTAGGGACAGGAGGGTACACCTTC. It encodes CATALGTGGYTF.

This clone was seen more than once but under ten times. The chain uses TRBV7-9 and TRBJ1-1; 7 bases agree with TRBD1. CDR3 length: 16 residues. V lost 4 bases and J lost 3; bases outside the gene matches: 11. Germline-derived CDR1 and CDR2 are SEHNR and FQNEAQ (reference sequence). CDR3 nucleotides: TGTGCCAGCAGCTATCGGAAGGGGGCGGAGGACACTGAAGCTTTCTTT. Its translation: CASSYRKGAEDTEAFF.

The chain couples TRBV5-6 to TRBJ2-5; 11 bases align to TRBD2. Per the germline V gene, CDR1 is SGHDT and CDR2 is YYEEEE. This CDR3 region has 15 residues. J lost 2 bases, V lost 4 bases, and 4 bases had no gene match. The DNA of the CDR3 is TGTGCCAGCAGCCTGGGACTAGCGGCTCAAGAGACCCAGTACTTC. Protein product: CASSLGLAAQETQYF.

The J gene is TRBJ2-2, the V gene TRBV5-1; 9 bases agree with TRBD1. V was pared by 4 bases and J by 5 bases, with 9 bases of the junction left unmatched. The CDR3 spans 16 residues. The germline V gene encodes CDR1 SGHRS and CDR2 YFSETQ. The CDR3 DNA reads as TGCGCCAGCAGCCCGATACAGGGGGCGACTACCGGGGAGCTGTTTTTT. It encodes CASSPIQGATTGELFF. Combining the CDR3 with reference TRBV5-1 and TRBJ2-2 gives the whole variable domain KAGVTQTPRYLIKTRGQQVTLSCSPISGHRSVSWYQQTPGQGLQFLFEYFSETQRNKGNFPGRFSGRQFSNSRSEMNVSTLELGDSALYLCASSPIQGATTGELFFGEGSRLTVL.

This clone has only one observation. The chain combines TRBV21-1 with TRBJ1-3. TRBV21-1 is listed as a pseudogene. This CDR3 is 18 amino acids long. The CDR3 DNA sequence: TGTGCCAGCAGCAAATCTACCCTCCCCTACTCCTCTGGAAACACCATATATTTT. It specifies CASSKSTLPYSSGNTIYF.

The chain links TRBV19 to TRBJ2-1; tentative D call: TRBD2 (6 bases). The ends were cut back, 4 bases at V and 3 bases at J, with 13 bases in the middle. The germline CDR1 and CDR2 sequences are LNHDA and SQIVND (reference sequence). The CDR3 runs 15 residues. CDR3 nucleotides: TGTGCCAGTAGTAATTGGGAGGAAGGCTACAATGAGCAGTTCTTC. Its translation is CASSNWEEGYNEQFF. The full variable domain, in which reference TRBV19 and TRBJ2-1 provide the parts outside the CDR3, is DGGITQSPKYLFRKEGQNVTLSCEQNLNHDAMYWYRQDPGQGLRLIYYSQIVNDFQKGDIAEGYSVSREKKESFPLTVTSAQKNPTAFYLCASSNWEEGYNEQFFGPGTRLTVL.

This clone is categorized as large. The V call is TRBV30, the J call TRBJ1-1, with unresolved D. In germline, CDR1 is GTSNPN, CDR2 SVGIG (reference sequence). The CDR3 length is 11 residues. Trimming removed 3 bases at V and 3 bases at J, with 5 bases between. CDR3 DNA: TGTGCCTGGAGGGGATACACTGAAGCTTTCTTT. Protein: CAWRGYTEAFF. The full variable domain, in which reference TRBV30 and TRBJ1-1 provide the parts outside the CDR3, is SQTIHQWPATLVQPVGSPLSLECTVEGTSNPNLYWYRQAAGRGLQLLFYSVGIGQISSEVPQNLSASRPQDRQFILSSKKLLLSDSGFYLCAWRGYTEAFFGQGTRLTVV.

J is TRBJ1-1 and V is TRBV19; D unclear. Germline CDR1 and CDR2: LNHDA and SQIVND (reference sequence). This CDR3 spans 15 amino acids. Trimming shortened V by 10 bases and J by 3 bases, and 21 bases separated the two germline ends. Written as DNA, the CDR3 is TGTGCCATTTCCCCCGTGGACCGAATCTACACTGAAGCTTTCTTT. Translated: CAISPVDRIYTEAFF.

The chain has TRBV11-3 and TRBJ2-1; tentatively, D is TRBD1 or TRBD2 (6 bases each). The CDR3 is 14 residues long. CDR1 is SGHNT, CDR2 YENEEA, per germline. V lost 3 bases, J lost 5 bases, and 11 bases lay in between. CDR3 amino acids: CASSFEGGHNEQFF. The CDR3 DNA sequence: TGTGCCAGCAGCTTTGAGGGGGGCCACAATGAGCAGTTCTTC.

The V gene is TRBV7-9, the J gene TRBJ2-3, with a weak D call TRBD2 (6 bases). Germline assignment: CDR1 SEHNR and CDR2 FQNEAQ (reference sequence). This CDR3 comprises 16 residues. The V and J ends lost 2 bases and 0 bases respectively, with 12 bases between them. The CDR3: CASSLRRGVSTDTQYF. The CDR3 bases are TGTGCCAGCAGCTTAAGGAGGGGCGTGAGCACAGATACGCAGTATTTT.

V gene TRBV2 combines with J gene TRBJ1-3, with D tentatively TRBD1 (6 bases). The CDR3 is 15 amino acids. The V gene's germline CDR1 is SNHLY and CDR2 FYNNEI. Trimming cost V 6 bases and J 9 bases, with 21 bases left between them. The CDR3, as DNA: TGTGCCAGCAGGGCACAGGGTTTGGCATCCGGCACCATATATTTT. This translates into CASRAQGLASGTIYF.

The rearrangement links TRBV18 to TRBJ1-1; D is perhaps TRBD1 (5 bases). V lost 3 bases to trimming and J lost 2 bases, with 10 bases between them. Germline assignment: CDR1 KGHSH and CDR2 LQKENI. The length of the CDR3 is 14 residues. This chain's CDR3 is CASSPQGRNTEAFF. The CDR3, as DNA: TGTGCCAGCTCACCTCAGGGTCGAAACACTGAAGCTTTCTTT. The whole variable domain, remainder taken from reference TRBV18 and TRBJ1-1, is NAGVMQNPRHLVRRRGQEARLRCSPMKGHSHVYWYRQLPEEGLKFMVYLQKENIIDESGMPKERFSAEFPKEGPSILRIQQVVRGDSAAYFCASSPQGRNTEAFFGQGTRLTVV.